These T cell receptor beta chains were read from a single sample in a study of blood T cell repertoires in COVID-19. Here immunoSEQ multiplex PCR was the method, and the copy in TCRdb shows in-frame clones only, minus some. The data show roughly 120,000 clones, 77% seen once. Sequencing used peripheral blood. The receptors here all came from a human donor in a cohort sampled during active COVID-19. Both conserved end residues are part of each CDR3. The D gene is left open where the match is weak. Rows give clone size only sometimes, using once, few, many, or a class for an expanded clone.

d_gene: NA
abundance: NA
v_gene: TRBV7-9
j_gene: TRBJ2-3
CDR3nt: TGTGCCAGCGGGCGGCGGGAATTAGGTACAGATACGCAGTATTTT
CDR3aa: CASGRRELGTDTQYF

d_gene: NA
abundance: NA
v_gene: TRBV12-3/TRBV12-4
j_gene: TRBJ1-5
CDR3nt: TGTGCCAGCAGTTATCGAGGGAATCAGCCCCAGCATTTT
CDR3aa: CASSYRGNQPQHF

d_gene: NA
abundance: NA
v_gene: TRBV3-1/TRBV3-2
j_gene: TRBJ1-1
CDR3nt: TGTGCCAGCAGCCAAGTAGAGGGGGATGAAGCTTTCTTT
CDR3aa: CASSQVEGDEAFF

d_gene: TRBD2
abundance: NA
v_gene: TRBV6-1
j_gene: TRBJ2-7
CDR3nt: TGTGCCAGCAGTGAGTCCTTACTAGCGGCCTCCTACGAGCAGTACTTC
CDR3aa: CASSESLLAASYEQYF

d_gene: NA
abundance: NA
v_gene: TRBV3-1/TRBV3-2
j_gene: TRBJ1-1
CDR3nt: TGTGCCAGCAGCCATCCCGCGTCGTCCGGGATAAGGGCTGAAGCTTTCTTT
CDR3aa: CASSHPASSGIRAEAFF

d_gene: NA
abundance: NA
v_gene: TRBV29-1
j_gene: TRBJ2-7
CDR3nt: TGCAGCGTTGCGACAAGTTCCTACGAGCAGTACTTC
CDR3aa: CSVATSSYEQYF

d_gene: TRBD1
abundance: NA
v_gene: TRBV19
j_gene: TRBJ2-1
CDR3nt: TGTGCCAGTAGTATCGGACAGGGGGCTAAGAATGAGCAGTTCTTC
CDR3aa: CASSIGQGAKNEQFF

d_gene: TRBD2
abundance: few
v_gene: TRBV9
j_gene: TRBJ2-3
CDR3nt: TGTGCCAGCAGCGTAGGTGTCGGGGGGAACACAGATACGCAGTATTTT
CDR3aa: CASSVGVGGNTDTQYF

d_gene: TRBD1
abundance: NA
v_gene: TRBV5-5
j_gene: TRBJ1-6
CDR3nt: TGTGCCAGCAGCTTGGCCCCGACAGGGGTAAATTCACCCCTCCACTTT
CDR3aa: CASSLAPTGVNSPLHF

d_gene: NA
abundance: NA
v_gene: TRBV30
j_gene: TRBJ2-6
CDR3nt: TGTGCCTGGAGTGCCCGGGTGTCTGGGGCCAACGTCCTGACTTTC
CDR3aa: CAWSARVSGANVLTF

d_gene: TRBD2
abundance: NA
v_gene: TRBV5-1
j_gene: TRBJ2-5
CDR3nt: TGCGCCAGCCAAGGACTAGCGGGGGGTTCGGAGACCCAGTACTTC
CDR3aa: CASQGLAGGSETQYF

d_gene: NA
abundance: many
v_gene: TRBV6-5
j_gene: TRBJ1-5
CDR3nt: TGTGCCAGCATTGCGGGGGATAGCAATCAGCCCCAGCATTTT
CDR3aa: CASIAGDSNQPQHF

d_gene: NA
abundance: NA
v_gene: TRBV6-2/TRBV6-3
j_gene: TRBJ2-3
CDR3nt: TGTGCCAGCAGTTTTAGCGGCGGCACAGATACGCAGTATTTT
CDR3aa: CASSFSGGTDTQYF

d_gene: TRBD1
abundance: few
v_gene: TRBV13
j_gene: TRBJ2-7
CDR3nt: TGTGCCAGCATAGGCCAGGGGGCCGACGAGCAGTACTTC
CDR3aa: CASIGQGADEQYF

d_gene: NA
abundance: NA
v_gene: TRBV7-6
j_gene: TRBJ1-4
CDR3nt: TGTGCCAGCAGCTTATTTTCGTCGGGTGCAGGGGATGAAAAACTGTTTTTT
CDR3aa: CASSLFSSGAGDEKLFF

d_gene: TRBD1
abundance: NA
v_gene: TRBV7-9
j_gene: TRBJ1-3
CDR3nt: TGTGCCAGCAGCTTGTTCCCGACAGGGGGGTCAGGAAACACCATATATTTT
CDR3aa: CASSLFPTGGSGNTIYF

d_gene: TRBD2
abundance: NA
v_gene: TRBV6-2/TRBV6-3
j_gene: TRBJ2-3
CDR3nt: TGTGCCAGCAGTTACTCGACTAGCGGGGAGAGTTCTAGCACAGATACGCAGTATTTT
CDR3aa: CASSYSTSGESSSTDTQYF

d_gene: TRBD1
abundance: NA
v_gene: TRBV11-1
j_gene: TRBJ2-5
CDR3nt: TGTGCCAGCAGCTCCACAGGGGGGCAAGAGACCCAGTACTTC
CDR3aa: CASSSTGGQETQYF

d_gene: NA
abundance: NA
v_gene: TRBV4-2
j_gene: TRBJ2-5
CDR3nt: TGTGCCAGCAGCCAGACGGGGAATCAAGAGACCCAGTACTTC
CDR3aa: CASSQTGNQETQYF

d_gene: NA
abundance: NA
v_gene: TRBV27
j_gene: TRBJ2-7
CDR3nt: TGTGCCTCGTGGCAGGGGCTGGAGCAGTACTTC
CDR3aa: CASWQGLEQYF

d_gene: TRBD2
abundance: NA
v_gene: TRBV5-4
j_gene: TRBJ2-5
CDR3nt: TGTGCCAGCAGCTTGGCGACTAGCGGCCAAGAGACCCAGTACTTC
CDR3aa: CASSLATSGQETQYF

d_gene: TRBD2
abundance: NA
v_gene: TRBV6-5
j_gene: TRBJ2-7
CDR3nt: TGTGCCAGCAGTTCAGGACTAGTTGCCTACGAGCAGTACTTC
CDR3aa: CASSSGLVAYEQYF

d_gene: TRBD2
abundance: NA
v_gene: TRBV7-8
j_gene: TRBJ2-7
CDR3nt: TGTGCCAGTACCCGGACTAGCGGATCCTACGAGCAGTACTTC
CDR3aa: CASTRTSGSYEQYF

d_gene: TRBD1
abundance: NA
v_gene: TRBV5-4
j_gene: TRBJ2-3
CDR3nt: TGTGCCAGCAGCATGGGACAGGGGGAAGCAGATACGCAGTATTTT
CDR3aa: CASSMGQGEADTQYF

d_gene: TRBD2
abundance: NA
v_gene: TRBV7-9
j_gene: TRBJ2-7
CDR3nt: TGTGCCAGCAGCTATAGCGGGAGGAACGAGCAGTACTTC
CDR3aa: CASSYSGRNEQYF

d_gene: TRBD2
abundance: NA
v_gene: TRBV30
j_gene: TRBJ2-7
CDR3nt: TGTGCCTGGAGCCAGCCGGGAGGGCCTTACGAGCAGTACTTC
CDR3aa: CAWSQPGGPYEQYF

d_gene: TRBD2
abundance: NA
v_gene: TRBV19
j_gene: TRBJ2-5
CDR3nt: TGTGCCAGTAGTACGGGAGGGGTTGCAAGGGAGACCCAGTACTTC
CDR3aa: CASSTGGVARETQYF

d_gene: TRBD1
abundance: NA
v_gene: TRBV4-1
j_gene: TRBJ1-1
CDR3nt: TGCGCCAGCAGCCAAGGGGGACAGGGACTGAACACTGAAGCTTTCTTT
CDR3aa: CASSQGGQGLNTEAFF

d_gene: TRBD2
abundance: NA
v_gene: TRBV3-1/TRBV3-2
j_gene: TRBJ2-7
CDR3nt: TGTGCCAGCAGCCAAGTGACTAGCGGGAGATGTATCTTC
CDR3aa: CASSQVTSGRCIF

d_gene: TRBD1
abundance: NA
v_gene: TRBV4-1
j_gene: TRBJ1-5
CDR3nt: TGCGCCAGCAGCCCCAGGGACAGGGGAAGCGATCAGCCCCAGCATTTT
CDR3aa: CASSPRDRGSDQPQHF

d_gene: NA
abundance: once
v_gene: TRBV5-8
j_gene: TRBJ1-5
CDR3nt: TGTGCCAGCAGCGATGGAGGTAGCAATCAGCCCCAGCATTTT
CDR3aa: CASSDGGSNQPQHF

d_gene: TRBD1
abundance: NA
v_gene: TRBV7-2
j_gene: TRBJ1-2
CDR3nt: TGTGCCAGCAGCTTAGGACAGGGGGTCTATGGCTACACCTTC
CDR3aa: CASSLGQGVYGYTF

d_gene: TRBD2
abundance: NA
v_gene: TRBV5-4
j_gene: TRBJ2-5
CDR3nt: TGTGCCAGCAGCTCTAGCGGGGGGTACCAAGAGACCCAGTACTTC
CDR3aa: CASSSSGGYQETQYF

d_gene: TRBD1
abundance: NA
v_gene: TRBV7-3
j_gene: TRBJ2-7
CDR3nt: TGTGCCAGCAGCTCCACAGGGGGCAGCGGCGAGCAGTACTTC
CDR3aa: CASSSTGGSGEQYF

d_gene: TRBD1
abundance: NA
v_gene: TRBV6-5
j_gene: TRBJ2-7
CDR3nt: TGTGCCAGCAGAAACGACAGGGCCCCATACTACGAGCAGTACTTC
CDR3aa: CASRNDRAPYYEQYF

d_gene: NA
abundance: NA
v_gene: TRBV4-1
j_gene: TRBJ2-1
CDR3nt: TGCGCCAGCAGCCAAGGCAGTTACAATGAGCAGTTCTTC
CDR3aa: CASSQGSYNEQFF

d_gene: TRBD2
abundance: NA
v_gene: TRBV7-9
j_gene: TRBJ2-7
CDR3nt: TGTGCCAGCAGCTTAGAGGGACTAGTAGACTACGAGCAGTACTTC
CDR3aa: CASSLEGLVDYEQYF

d_gene: NA
abundance: NA
v_gene: TRBV7-8
j_gene: TRBJ1-2
CDR3nt: TGTGCCAGCAGCCCTTTAGAGGGTAGTCGAATCTACACCTTC
CDR3aa: CASSPLEGSRIYTF

d_gene: NA
abundance: NA
v_gene: TRBV30
j_gene: TRBJ1-2
CDR3nt: TGTGCCTGGAGCCACAGGGTCGTTAGTGGCTACACCTTC
CDR3aa: CAWSHRVVSGYTF

d_gene: NA
abundance: NA
v_gene: TRBV5-1
j_gene: TRBJ1-5
CDR3nt: TGCGCCAGCAGCTTGACAGGGAATGAATATCAGCCCCAGCATTTT
CDR3aa: CASSLTGNEYQPQHF

d_gene: TRBD1
abundance: NA
v_gene: TRBV7-3
j_gene: TRBJ2-5
CDR3nt: TGTGCCAGCAGCCGGGGTGGAGGGACAGGGGTACAAGAGACCCAGTACTTC
CDR3aa: CASSRGGGTGVQETQYF

d_gene: NA
abundance: once
v_gene: TRBV27
j_gene: TRBJ1-2
CDR3nt: TGTGCCAGCTCATCAGGCCTCTATGGCTACACCTTC
CDR3aa: CASSSGLYGYTF

d_gene: NA
abundance: NA
v_gene: TRBV6-5
j_gene: TRBJ2-7
CDR3nt: TGTGCCAGCAGTAGAACCGGGACTGTTTCCTACGAGCAGTACTTC
CDR3aa: CASSRTGTVSYEQYF

d_gene: TRBD1
abundance: NA
v_gene: TRBV4-1
j_gene: TRBJ2-2
CDR3nt: TGCGCCAGCAGCCAAGATCGGACAGGGTGGGCCGGGGAGCTGTTTTTT
CDR3aa: CASSQDRTGWAGELFF

d_gene: NA
abundance: NA
v_gene: TRBV20-1
j_gene: TRBJ2-7
CDR3nt: TGCAGTACCCAGGGCTTGCGGGAGCAGTACTTC
CDR3aa: CSTQGLREQYF